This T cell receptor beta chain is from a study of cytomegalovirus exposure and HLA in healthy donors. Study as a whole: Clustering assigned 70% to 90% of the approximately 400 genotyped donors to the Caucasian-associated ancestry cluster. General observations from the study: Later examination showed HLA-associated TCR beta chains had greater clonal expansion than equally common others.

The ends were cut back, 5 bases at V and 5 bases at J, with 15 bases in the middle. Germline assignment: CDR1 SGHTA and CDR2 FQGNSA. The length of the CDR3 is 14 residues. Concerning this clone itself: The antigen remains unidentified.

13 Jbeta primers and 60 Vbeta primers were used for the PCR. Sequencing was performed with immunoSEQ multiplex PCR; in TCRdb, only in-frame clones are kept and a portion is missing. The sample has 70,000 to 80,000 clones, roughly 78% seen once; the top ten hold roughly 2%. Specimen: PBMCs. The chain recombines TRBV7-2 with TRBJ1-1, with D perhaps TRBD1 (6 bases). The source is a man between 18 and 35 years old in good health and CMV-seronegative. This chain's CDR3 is CASSLEGGRTEAFF. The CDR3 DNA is TGTGCCAGCAGCCTCGAGGGGGGGCGAACTGAAGCTTTCTTT.